Detailed here is one TCR beta chain. V lost 2 bases and J 1 base, leaving 4 bases between the germline ends. The CDR3 sequence is 13 residues long. This entry comes from a study of control samples from healthy donors and cancer patients. Sequencing used immunoSEQ multiplex PCR; TCRdb keeps in-frame clones, though not all of them. The profile shows 100,000 or so clones, 79% of them singletons. The sequence was collected from a woman younger than 45 in good health. The sequenced sample was blood. The chain has TRBV12-3 or TRBV12-4 and TRBJ2-3; D is unresolved. CDR3 protein: CASSLIGTDTQYF. For the CDR3, the DNA is TGTGCCAGCAGTTTAATAGGCACAGATACGCAGTATTTT.